These 9 T cell receptor beta chains originate from one sample sequenced in a study of early T cells in non-severe SARS-CoV-2 infection (dated by TCRdb to the early 2020s). Library creation used 5' RACE. The reads were generated on a NextSeq 500. TCRdb ran its own pipeline on the public reads, namely fastp trimming at Q25 and MiXCR clone calling, and kept in-frame beta chains. Rows with a matching CDR3 protein are joined into one entry that keeps the most common DNA and genes. The sample contains 20,000 to 30,000 distinct CDR3 sequences, more than 3.5% of them found a single time. Around 16% of the sample rests with the top ten. The material sequenced was whole blood. The receptors originated from an adult who was a healthcare worker with PCR-confirmed SARS-CoV-2 infection or an uninfected control (not recorded which).

The rearrangement uses TRBV19 and TRBJ2-2, with D uncertain. The length of the CDR3 is 11 residues. Trimming pared 10 bases from V and 5 bases from J, leaving 8 bases between. The germline gives CDR1 LNHDA, CDR2 SQIVND (reference sequence). CDR3 DNA sequence: TGTGCCACCAAGCAGACCGGGGAGCTGTTTTTT. Its protein is CATKQTGELFF. The entire variable domain, with the rest obtained from reference TRBV19 and TRBJ2-2, is as follows: DGGITQSPKYLFRKEGQNVTLSCEQNLNHDAMYWYRQDPGQGLRLIYYSQIVNDFQKGDIAEGYSVSREKKESFPLTVTSAQKNPTAFYLCATKQTGELFFGEGSRLTVL.

This clonotype was counted only a few times. The chain carries TRBV7-9 and TRBJ2-1, with D maybe TRBD1 (5 bases). Trimming pared 2 bases from V and 0 bases from J, leaving 14 bases between. Germline CDR1 is SEHNR and CDR2 is FQNEAQ (reference sequence). CDR3 size: 17 residues. The CDR3 DNA sequence: TGTGCCAGCAGCTTAACGCCCTCAGGGTCCTCCTACAATGAGCAGTTCTTC. Translated: CASSLTPSGSSYNEQFF.

This clonotype appeared many times. The CDR3 reads CASSATGREQYF. The CDR3 nucleotides are TGCGCCAGCAGCGCAACAGGCCGCGAGCAGTACTTC. J is TRBJ2-7 and V is TRBV5-1, with a weak D call TRBD1 (5 bases). CDR1 SGHRS and CDR2 YFSETQ come from the germline V gene. CDR3 length: 12 residues. Trimming cost V 4 bases and J 6 bases, with 11 bases left between them.

There are many counts of this clonotype. This chain joins TRBV20-1 and TRBJ1-1; D is ambiguous. The CDR3 has 13 residues. V dropped 4 bases and J dropped 0 bases, with 9 bases sitting between them. The V gene's germline CDR1 is DFQATT and CDR2 SNEGSKA (reference sequence). CDR3 protein: CSATYAVNTEAFF. CDR3 sequence (DNA): TGCAGTGCTACCTATGCCGTGAACACTGAAGCTTTCTTT.

This clonotype was counted a few times. This sequence joins TRBV29-1 and TRBJ2-7; the match to TRBD1 covers 9 bases. From germline, CDR1 is SQVTM and CDR2 ANQGSEA. V shed 6 bases, J shed 7 bases, and the junction held 7 bases outside the gene matches. The CDR3 is made up of 12 amino acids. Here the CDR3 DNA reads TGCAGCGTCCGGGACAGGGTACAGGAGCAGTACTTC. Its translation: CSVRDRVQEQYF.

With respect to this clonotype: Since a much larger clone is just one base distant, this may be a read error. The J gene is TRBJ1-5, the V gene TRBV11-3; 9 bases agree with TRBD1. This CDR3 contains 13 residues. Germline loops: CDR1 SGHNT, CDR2 YENEEA. CDR3 residues: CVVQGAQNQPQHF. The CDR3, as DNA: TGTGTCGTACAGGGGGCCCAAAATCAGCCCCAGCATTTT. Full variable domain (missing parts from reference TRBV11-3 and TRBJ1-5): EAGVVQSPRYKIIEKKQPVAFWCNPISGHNTLYWYLQNLGQGPELLIRYENEEAVDDSQLPKDRFSAERLKGVDSTLKIQPAELGDSAVYLCVVQGAQNQPQHFGDGTRLSIL.

The sample holds many counts of this clonotype. V and J are TRBV20-1 and TRBJ2-7; D may be TRBD1 or TRBD2 (5 bases each). CDR3 length: 13 amino acids. Per the germline V gene, CDR1 is DFQATT and CDR2 is SNEGSKA (reference sequence). Trimming shortened V by 3 bases and J by 0 bases, and 9 bases separated the two germline ends. The CDR3 nucleotides are TGCAGTGCTAGGGGGGTGAGCTCCTACGAGCAGTACTTC. It yields the protein CSARGVSSYEQYF.

This clonotype was seen many times. The chain joins TRBV7-9 to TRBJ2-6; D is ambiguous. Trimming took 1 base from V and 0 from J, leaving 4 bases between them. In germline, CDR1 is SEHNR, CDR2 FQNEAQ (reference sequence). The CDR3 contains 15 residues. CDR3 residues: CASSLEVSGANVLTF. The CDR3 DNA reads TGTGCCAGCAGCTTAGAGGTCTCTGGGGCCAACGTCCTGACTTTC.

In DNA, the CDR3 is TGCAGTGCTAGTTCATGGGTTAGCAATCAGCCCCAGCATTTT. This gives the protein CSASSWVSNQPQHF. The chain combines TRBV20-1 with TRBJ1-5; D gene ambiguous. The ends were cut back, 3 bases at V and 0 bases at J, with 9 bases in the middle. The germline CDR1 and CDR2 sequences are DFQATT and SNEGSKA (reference sequence). The CDR3 spans 14 residues.